The rows below give T cell receptor beta chains drawn from one sample of a study of blood T cell repertoires in COVID-19. Clones were sequenced by immunoSEQ multiplex PCR, and TCRdb holds only the in-frame ones, with some missing. The sample has a few hundred thousand clones, 70% to 90% seen once. Sequencing was performed on PBMCs or T cells enriched from blood (not recorded which). Receptors originate from a woman in her forties who had recovered from COVID-19. Each CDR3 is given with its conserved first and last residue. D genes are given only for firm matches. The size entry is marked missing in some rows and otherwise reads once, few, many or a size class.

D gene	V gene	J gene	clone size	CDR3 DNA	CDR3 protein
NA	TRBV6-5	TRBJ2-7	NA	TGTGCCAGCAGGAGGGCAGTGGGCCCCTACGAGCAGTACTTC	CASRRAVGPYEQYF
TRBD1	TRBV30	TRBJ1-3	NA	TGTGCCTGGAGTAGGGACAGCTACTCTGGAAACACCATATATTTT	CAWSRDSYSGNTIYF
NA	TRBV7-9	TRBJ1-2	NA	TGTGCCAGCAGCTCCTTGGCCGGGGAAGGCTACACCTTC	CASSSLAGEGYTF
TRBD1	TRBV13	TRBJ1-2	NA	TGTGCCAGCAGGTACCGGACAGGGCATGGCTACACCTTC	CASRYRTGHGYTF
NA	TRBV19	TRBJ2-5	NA	TGTGCCAGTAGTAACCCGGAGGGAGAGACCCAGTACTTC	CASSNPEGETQYF
NA	TRBV5-5	TRBJ2-6	NA	TGTGCCAGCAGTGCCAGGCGGGACCCCGGGGCCAACGTCCTGACTTTC	CASSARRDPGANVLTF
TRBD1	TRBV19	TRBJ2-1	few	TGTGCCAGTAATGACAGGGACAGTAGACAGTTCTTC	CASNDRDSRQFF
NA	TRBV4-3	TRBJ2-3	once	TGCGCCAGCAGCCAAGATTACGGGGCTAGCGGCACAGATACGCAGTATTTT	CASSQDYGASGTDTQYF
TRBD1	TRBV2	TRBJ1-1	NA	TGTGCCAGCAGGGATTCTATCCCGGACAGGGAAGCTTTCTTT	CASRDSIPDREAFF
TRBD1	TRBV28	TRBJ1-5	NA	TGTGCCAGCATTATGGACAGGGGGTATCATAGCAATCAGCCCCAGCATTTT	CASIMDRGYHSNQPQHF
NA	TRBV5-8	TRBJ1-5	NA	TGTGCCAGCAGCTTGGAAGGGGCCGCTAGCAATCAGCCCCAGCATTTT	CASSLEGAASNQPQHF
NA	TRBV12-3/TRBV12-4	TRBJ1-2	NA	TGTGCCAGCAGTTCCTATACGTCCTACACCTTC	CASSSYTSYTF
TRBD1	TRBV5-1	TRBJ1-1	NA	TGCGCCAGCAGCTTGACCCCGGGACAGGGGAACACTGAAGCTTTCTTT	CASSLTPGQGNTEAFF
NA	TRBV3-1/TRBV3-2	TRBJ1-6	NA	TGTGCCAGCAGCCCCCAGGCATCCGATTCACCCCTCCACTTT	CASSPQASDSPLHF
TRBD2	TRBV4-3	TRBJ2-2	NA	TGCGCCAGCAGCCAAGATCCTAATCCGGTGACTAGCGGGAACACCGGGGAGCTGTTTTTT	CASSQDPNPVTSGNTGELFF
TRBD1	TRBV5-1	TRBJ2-7	once	TGCGCCAGCAGCTCGGACAGGGGAATTTCCTACGAGCAGTACTTC	CASSSDRGISYEQYF
NA	TRBV2	TRBJ2-4	once	TGTGCCAGCAGTGAAGAGGGGGGGCTGTCCATTCAGTACTTC	CASSEEGGLSIQYF
TRBD1	TRBV29-1	TRBJ2-5	NA	TGCAGCGCCCGACAGGGGGTCGAGACCCAGTACTTC	CSARQGVETQYF
TRBD2	TRBV28	TRBJ2-3	NA	TGTGCCAGCAGCACAACTAGCGGGGGGGGAGATACGCAGTATTTT	CASSTTSGGGDTQYF
NA	TRBV19	TRBJ1-5	NA	TGTGCCAGTAGTAAGTCCCCAGATAGCAATCAGCCCCAGCATTTT	CASSKSPDSNQPQHF
TRBD1	TRBV7-2	TRBJ2-5	NA	TGTGCCAGCAGACAGGGGGCGGGGGAGACCCAGTACTTC	CASRQGAGETQYF
NA	TRBV5-6	TRBJ2-7	NA	TGTGCCAGCAGCTTGGCTCGTCAAAGGGGATTTCGGTACGAGCAGTACTTC	CASSLARQRGFRYEQYF
TRBD1	TRBV30	TRBJ1-1	NA	TGTGCCTGGGACAGGGGTTCGGGAGAAGCTTTCTTT	CAWDRGSGEAFF
NA	TRBV11-3	TRBJ1-1	NA	TGTGCCAGCAGCTTAGCAGCAGGCACTGAAGCTTTCTTT	CASSLAAGTEAFF
NA	TRBV4-2	TRBJ2-1	NA	TGTGCCAGCAGCCTCCTTGGGACAAGATCCTACAATGAGCAGTTCTTC	CASSLLGTRSYNEQFF
NA	TRBV4-3	TRBJ2-7	NA	TGCGCCAGCAGCCAAGAAAGGCGGGGCGAGCAGTACTTC	CASSQERRGEQYF
NA	TRBV20-1	TRBJ1-5	NA	TGCAGTGCTAGTGGGGGCCGGGGCAATCAGCCCCAGCATTTT	CSASGGRGNQPQHF
TRBD1	TRBV30	TRBJ1-6	NA	TGTGCCTGGAGTTCGGACAGGGAAAAGTCCCTCCACTTT	CAWSSDREKSLHF
NA	TRBV12-2	TRBJ2-2	NA	TGTGCAAGTCGCTTATTCAGGCCAGCGAACACCGGGGAGCTGTTTTTT	CASRLFRPANTGELFF
NA	TRBV7-9	TRBJ2-3	NA	TGTGCCATACAGTCCCCTTACACAGATACGCAGTATTTT	CAIQSPYTDTQYF
NA	TRBV6-5	TRBJ2-3	NA	TGTGCCAGCAGTCCCGAGGTATCATCCACAGATACGCAGTATTTT	CASSPEVSSTDTQYF
TRBD2	TRBV28	TRBJ2-3	NA	TGTGCCAGCAGTTTAATGGCGGGGGGGCCAGATACGCAGTATTTT	CASSLMAGGPDTQYF
NA	TRBV24-1	TRBJ2-2	NA	TGTGCCACCAGTGATCGGGGCGGGGCACCCACCGGGGAGCTGTTTTTT	CATSDRGGAPTGELFF
NA	TRBV18	TRBJ2-2	NA	TGTGCCAGCTCCCCCGGACTGCCGAGTACCGGGGAGCTGTTTTTT	CASSPGLPSTGELFF
NA	TRBV7-2	TRBJ1-4	NA	TGTGCCAGCAGCTTAGCAGGGGGACCTAACATTTTT	CASSLAGGPNIF
TRBD1	TRBV7-2	TRBJ1-2	NA	TGTACCAGCAGCTTAGCTGGGACAGGGGCGCACAGGTATGGCTACACCTTC	CTSSLAGTGAHRYGYTF
NA	TRBV29-1	TRBJ2-3	NA	TGCAGCTCCACGTCGGAGGGATCAGATACGCAGTATTTT	CSSTSEGSDTQYF
TRBD1	TRBV11-3	TRBJ2-2	NA	TGTGCCAGCAGCCTGGGGACAGTGAACACCGGGGAGCTGTTTTTT	CASSLGTVNTGELFF
NA	TRBV11-2	TRBJ2-7	NA	TGTGCCAGCAGCTTAGGGAGGGGACCCCGCTACGAGCAGTACTTC	CASSLGRGPRYEQYF
NA	TRBV10-3	TRBJ1-1	NA	TGTGCCATCAGTGAGTCGACAGCTACCGGGCTGGAAGCTTTCTTT	CAISESTATGLEAFF
NA	TRBV9	TRBJ2-7	NA	TGTGCCAGCAGCCCCCCCGGGGGACGCTACGAGCAGTACTTC	CASSPPGGRYEQYF
TRBD2	TRBV10-3	TRBJ2-1	NA	TGTGCCATCAGTGAGTCGGTGTCTAGCGGGGGCTACAATGAGCAGTTCTTC	CAISESVSSGGYNEQFF
NA	TRBV28	TRBJ1-6	NA	TGTGCCAGCAGTTTGCAGGGTGGAACGGCACCCCTCCACTTT	CASSLQGGTAPLHF
TRBD2	TRBV9	TRBJ2-3	NA	TGTGCCAGCACCCCGGGACTACGCCCCAGCACAGATACGCAGTATTTT	CASTPGLRPSTDTQYF
TRBD1	TRBV9	TRBJ1-1	NA	TGTGCCAGCAGCGTAGTCGGGACAGGGAAAGGGACTGAAGCTTTCTTT	CASSVVGTGKGTEAFF
NA	TRBV18	TRBJ1-1	few	TGTGCCAGCTCACCACCTGTATCAGGGAACACTGAAGCTTTCTTT	CASSPPVSGNTEAFF
NA	TRBV7-2	TRBJ1-2	NA	TGTGCCAGCAGCTTAGTACGCCAAAGACACCCCATATTTGGCTACACCTTC	CASSLVRQRHPIFGYTF
NA	TRBV2	TRBJ2-3	NA	TGTGCCAGCAGTGTGGTGGCGGCTAGCGCATGGAGGGCGGATACGCAGTATTTT	CASSVVAASAWRADTQYF
NA	TRBV7-2	TRBJ2-5	NA	TGTGCCAGCAGCTTCTCTTCTGGGGGAGGGACCCAGTACTTC	CASSFSSGGGTQYF
TRBD2	TRBV6-5	TRBJ2-1	once	TGTGCCAGCAGTTCGGGGGGGGTAGCGCCCGTCGAGCAGTTCTTC	CASSSGGVAPVEQFF
NA	TRBV14	TRBJ1-4	once	TGTGCCAGCAGCACCACACGGGAGGCGAATGAAAAACTGTTTTTT	CASSTTREANEKLFF
NA	TRBV3-1/TRBV3-2	TRBJ1-1	NA	TGTGCCAGCAGTTCTCAGTCTCACACTGAAGCTTTCTTT	CASSSQSHTEAFF
NA	TRBV10-3	TRBJ1-2	once	TGTGCCATCAGTGAGTACTTCCCGGGGGGCTACACCTTC	CAISEYFPGGYTF
TRBD1	TRBV11-1	TRBJ2-5	NA	TGTGCCAGCAGCCCGACAGGGAGAGGGGAGACCCAGTACTTC	CASSPTGRGETQYF